This entry lists 19 T cell receptor beta chains sequenced from one sample in a study of shared clonotypes between healthy human individuals. Measured with immunoSEQ multiplex PCR; TCRdb has only the in-frame clones, and not every one. The sample has some 2.4 million clones, under 95% seen once. Sequences were obtained from naive CD4+ T cells from PBMCs. Regarding subset: CD45RA+ positively selected. Receptors were obtained from a man aged 18 to 30 in good health. Some clones in this sample may be carry-over from other donors' samples.

CDR3 region: CASSGGKPYISEQYF. Written as DNA, the CDR3 is TGTGCCAGTAGTGGCGGGAAACCCTACATTTCCGAGCAGTACTTC. The genes are TRBV19 and TRBJ2-7; D is perhaps TRBD2 (6 bases). CDR3 size: 15 residues. Germline assignment: CDR1 LNHDA and CDR2 SQIVND (reference sequence). V lost 5 bases and J lost 6, with 20 bases in between.

The rearrangement links TRBV7-2 to TRBJ2-3; 7 nucleotides line up with TRBD2. From germline, CDR1 is SGHTA and CDR2 FQGNSA. The V and J ends lost 5 bases and 4 bases, in that order; junction bases with no gene match: 9. This CDR3 contains 15 residues. CDR3 sequence reads: CASSRERDFPDTQYF. Written as DNA, the CDR3 is TGTGCCAGCAGCCGAGAGCGGGACTTTCCAGATACGCAGTATTTT.

The chain uses TRBV6-1 and TRBJ2-3, with D possibly being TRBD2 (6 bases). The length of the CDR3 is 13 residues. Germline V gives CDR1 MNHNS, CDR2 SASEGT. Trimming removed 6 bases at V and 6 bases at J, with 13 bases between. The CDR3 bases are TGTGCCAGCAGGACTAGGGTCTCGGATACGCAGTATTTT. Translated, it gives CASRTRVSDTQYF.

The chain couples TRBV5-1 to TRBJ2-3; 11 bases are a match to TRBD2. Germline-derived CDR1 and CDR2 are SGHRS and YFSETQ. The CDR3 covers 15 residues. Trimming cost V 4 bases and J 6 bases; bases outside gene matches: 7. CDR3 sequence: CASSPSLAGGDTQYF. DNA of the CDR3: TGCGCCAGCAGCCCCAGCCTAGCGGGAGGCGATACGCAGTATTTT.

The chain joins TRBV28 to TRBJ1-5; D gene uncertain. Germline CDR1 reads MDHEN; CDR2 reads SYDVKM. This CDR3 has 15 amino acids. Trimming shortened V by 1 base and J by 6 bases, and 13 bases separated the two germline ends. CDR3 nucleotides: TGTGCCAGCAGTTTATTAAAGGGTTTCAGTCAGCCCCAGCATTTT. This encodes CASSLLKGFSQPQHF.

On this clone itself: The same CDR3 arises from other DNA sequences in this sample as well. V usage is TRBV18 and J usage is TRBJ2-7; D unclear. Deletions cut 3 bases from V and 2 bases from J, with 11 bases between. CDR3 length equals 14 residues. Germline V gene sequence: CDR1 KGHSH, CDR2 LQKENI. CDR3 coding DNA: TGTGCCAGCTCACCTCCATTAGGGACCTACGAGCAGTACTTC. Translating gives CASSPPLGTYEQYF.

The chain is built from TRBV10-3 and TRBJ2-7; D is unclear. CDR3 length: 15 amino acids. Germline V lookup: CDR1 ENHRY, CDR2 SYGVKD. Trimming removed 0 bases at V and 4 bases at J, with 13 bases between. The CDR3 region has the DNA TGTGCCATCAGTGAGTCGGCCAGTAGCTTTTACGAGCAGTACTTC. This gives the protein CAISESASSFYEQYF.

This clone was counted a single time. This chain links TRBV5-1 with TRBJ2-7; D gene uncertain. This CDR3 spans 14 amino acids. Germline CDR1 reads SGHRS; CDR2 reads YFSETQ. The V end was cut by 1 base, the J end by 2 bases, with 10 bases between. This chain's CDR3 is CASSLTPEAYEQYF. The CDR3 region has the DNA TGCGCCAGCAGCTTGACGCCCGAAGCCTACGAGCAGTACTTC.

This clone was counted only a few times. This rearrangement joins TRBV12-5 to TRBJ1-1, with no clear D. Germline-derived CDR1 and CDR2 are LGHNT and FRNRAP. Trimming removed 4 bases from V and 0 bases from J, with 6 bases in between. The CDR3 runs to 13 residues. The CDR3 region is CASGSHVNTEAFF. CDR3 nucleotides: TGTGCTAGTGGTTCACACGTGAACACTGAAGCTTTCTTT.

V gene TRBV28 combines with J gene TRBJ2-7; D not resolved. The germline CDR1 and CDR2 sequences are MDHEN and SYDVKM. The V gene lost 3 bases and the J gene lost 1 base, with 10 bases spanning the gap. This CDR3 region has 14 residues. The CDR3: CASSFSVASYEQYF. Here the CDR3 DNA reads TGTGCCAGCAGTTTTTCCGTAGCATCCTACGAGCAGTACTTC.

This clone has a handful of counts. The rearrangement joins TRBV25-1 to TRBJ1-2; TRBD1 matches 8 bases. Looked up from germline, CDR1 is MGHDK and CDR2 is SYGVNS. J lost 7 bases, V lost 6 bases, and 16 bases had no gene match. The CDR3 extends over 16 amino acids. DNA of the CDR3: TGTGCCAGCAGCCCATCGACAGGGGAGAGGGTTGGTGGCTACACCTTC. It encodes CASSPSTGERVGGYTF.

The rearrangement uses TRBV2 and TRBJ2-7, with 7 bases aligning to TRBD1. Trimming at V came to 8 bases and at J to 6 bases, leaving 10 bases not matched to a gene. The CDR3 sequence is 13 residues long. CDR1 and CDR2 (germline): SNHLY, FYNNEI. The CDR3 loop reads CASQTGNRGEQYF. DNA of the CDR3: TGTGCCAGCCAAACAGGAAACAGGGGCGAGCAGTACTTC.

The rearrangement joins TRBV28 to TRBJ1-1; D might be TRBD1 (6 bases). CDR1 is MDHEN and CDR2 is SYDVKM in the germline V gene. V lost 11 bases and J lost 1, with 11 bases in between. CDR3 length: 12 amino acids. CDR3 bases: TGTGCCGGTGGCAGGGGGAACACTGAAGCTTTCTTT. This sequence encodes CAGGRGNTEAFF. The full variable domain, its missing parts supplied by reference TRBV28 and TRBJ1-1, is DVKVTQSSRYLVKRTGEKVFLECVQDMDHENMFWYRQDPGLGLRLIYFSYDVKMKEKGDIPEGYSVSREKKERFSLILESASTNQTSMYLCAGGRGNTEAFFGQGTRLTVV.

The chain joins TRBV14 to TRBJ2-1, with 9 bases that match TRBD2. Germline CDR1 reads SGHDN; CDR2 reads FVKESK. Losses at the gene ends were 3 bases for V and 8 bases for J; bases not matched to a gene: 5. The CDR3 is 14 amino acids. In nucleotides, the CDR3 is TGTGCCAGCAGCCAGTGGACTAGCGAGGATGAGCAGTTCTTC. Its protein is CASSQWTSEDEQFF.

This clone has only a few counts. Other DNA variants within this sample encode the same CDR3. V gene TRBV18 combines with J gene TRBJ1-4, with no clear D. Between the trimmed V and J ends, which lost 3 bases and 8 bases, there was a span of 4 bases. This CDR3 is 11 amino acids long. Per germline, CDR1 KGHSH and CDR2 LQKENI. This chain's CDR3 is CASSPGEKLFF. The CDR3 DNA follows: TGTGCCAGCTCACCGGGAGAAAAACTGTTTTTT.

The chain couples TRBV7-3 to TRBJ2-1; 11 nucleotides match TRBD2. Germline V lookup: CDR1 SGHTA, CDR2 FQGTGA. The V and J ends lost 2 bases and 10 bases, in that order; junction bases with no gene match: 7. CDR3 length equals 15 residues. CDR3 sequence: CASSLGWPSGREQFF. CDR3 in DNA: TGTGCCAGCAGCTTAGGCTGGCCTAGCGGGAGGGAGCAGTTCTTC.

The gene calls are TRBV6-1 and TRBJ1-5, with D unresolved. Germline V CDR1 and CDR2: MNHNS, SASEGT. Between the trimmed V and J ends, which lost 0 bases and 6 bases, there was a span of 12 bases. This CDR3 contains 15 residues. CDR3 sequence: CASSEAPFKAQPQHF. Written as DNA, the CDR3 is TGTGCCAGCAGTGAAGCGCCGTTCAAGGCTCAGCCCCAGCATTTT.

Comments on this clone: Distinct nucleotide sequences in the sample also encode this CDR3. V and J are TRBV5-1 and TRBJ2-3; 11 positions agree with TRBD2. From germline, CDR1 is SGHRS and CDR2 YFSETQ. Trimming cost V 5 bases and J 2 bases; bases outside gene matches: 7. The CDR3 spans 16 residues. The CDR3 nucleotides are TGCGCCAGCAGTCCCGGGACTAGCGGACACACAGATACGCAGTATTTT. As protein: CASSPGTSGHTDTQYF.

A word on this clone: At one end, the junction sequence differs from germline, possibly due to a read error. The chain employs TRBV28 and TRBJ1-1; 9 bases are a match to TRBD1. The CDR3 length is 16 residues. Germline CDR1 reads MDHEN; CDR2 reads SYDVKM. In DNA form, the CDR3 reads TGTGCCAGCAGTTCATTTGATCCGACGGGACAGGGTTTGCCAGTGTTT. Translated: CASSSFDPTGQGLPVF.